This TCR beta chain is drawn from a study of shared clonotypes between healthy human individuals. Study-wide background: Serving as donors were a couple of women and three men, whose ages spanned 18 to 49.

This CDR3 contains 18 residues. After removal of 2 bases from V and 7 bases from J, the junction contained 19 bases not matched to a gene. Per germline, CDR1 SQVTM and CDR2 ANQGSEA. Participating donors were healthy, HIV-negative adults free of recent acute infections or vaccinations. Samples underwent the assay at deep level. The method was immunoSEQ multiplex PCR; TCRdb's version includes in-frame clones alone and lacks a portion of them. The data show about half a million clones, roughly four fifths seen once. Sequencing was performed on PBMCs. This rearrangement joins TRBV29-1 to TRBJ2-3; 9 bases match TRBD2. The clonotype comes from a woman aged 40 to 49 in good health. Some clones in this sample may be carry-over from other donors' samples. The DNA of the CDR3 is TGCAGCGTTGAAATTCCCCCGGGACTAGCCCACCCACCTCATACGCAGTATTTT. Protein sequence: CSVEIPPGLAHPPHTQYF.